This paragraph covers one T cell receptor (beta chain) sequence. The antigen remains undetermined. The entry originates in a study of PD-L1 blockade in urothelial cancer. The ends lost 8 bases at V and 1 base at J; junction bases unmatched: 5. This CDR3 spans 14 amino acids. The germline V gene encodes CDR1 SNHLY and CDR2 FYNNEI. The table came from immunoSEQ multiplex PCR; TCRdb's copy has only in-frame clones and leaves some out. This table has some 41,000 clones, 83% appearing once. Study-level findings and limits: When pretreatment blood TCR clonality was below the median, it predicted better survival.

As to time point: peripheral blood 6 weeks after treatment start. Patients had locally advanced or metastatic urothelial carcinoma. The receptor was isolated from a man aged 60 to 69 with urothelial cancer. The sequenced sample was PBMCs, obtained around atezolizumab (anti-PD-L1) treatment. This sequence joins TRBV2 and TRBJ1-1, with TRBD1 matching over 9 bases. CDR3 amino acids: CASSTGGWNTEAFF. Here the CDR3 DNA reads TGTGCCAGCTCCACAGGGGGCTGGAACACTGAAGCTTTCTTT.